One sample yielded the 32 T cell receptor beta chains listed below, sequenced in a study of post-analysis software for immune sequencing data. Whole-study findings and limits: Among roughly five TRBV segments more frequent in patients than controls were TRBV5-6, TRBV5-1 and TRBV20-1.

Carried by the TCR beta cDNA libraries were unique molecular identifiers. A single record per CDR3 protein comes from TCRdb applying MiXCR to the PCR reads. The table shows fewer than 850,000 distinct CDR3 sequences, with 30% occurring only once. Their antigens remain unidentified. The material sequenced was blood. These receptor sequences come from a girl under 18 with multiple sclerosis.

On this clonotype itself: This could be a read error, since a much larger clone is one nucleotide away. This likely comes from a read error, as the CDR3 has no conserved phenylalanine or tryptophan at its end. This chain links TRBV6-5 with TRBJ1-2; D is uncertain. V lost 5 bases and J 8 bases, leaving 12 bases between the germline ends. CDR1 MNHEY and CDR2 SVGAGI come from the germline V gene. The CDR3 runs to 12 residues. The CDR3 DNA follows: TGTGCCAGCAGTGATACAGTTTGGGGCTACACCTGC. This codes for CASSDTVWGYTC.

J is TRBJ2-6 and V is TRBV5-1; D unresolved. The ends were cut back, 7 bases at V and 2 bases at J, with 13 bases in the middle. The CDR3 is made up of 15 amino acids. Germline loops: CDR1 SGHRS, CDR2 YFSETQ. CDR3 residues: CASGQVLTGANVLTF. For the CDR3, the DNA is TGCGCCAGCGGCCAGGTCCTAACTGGGGCCAACGTCCTGACTTTC.

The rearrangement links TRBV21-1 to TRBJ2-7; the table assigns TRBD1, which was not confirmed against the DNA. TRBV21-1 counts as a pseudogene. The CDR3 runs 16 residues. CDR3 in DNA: TGTGCCAGCAGCCCCCGAGGGGCAGGGAAACCCTACGAGCAGTACTTC. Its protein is CASSPRGAGKPYEQYF.

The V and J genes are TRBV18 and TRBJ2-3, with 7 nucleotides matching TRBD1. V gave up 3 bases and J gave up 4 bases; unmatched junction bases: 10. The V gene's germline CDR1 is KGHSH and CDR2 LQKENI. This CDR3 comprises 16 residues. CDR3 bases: TGTGCCAGCTCACCGGCCGGGACAGCCCCCCCAGATACGCAGTATTTT. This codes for CASSPAGTAPPDTQYF.

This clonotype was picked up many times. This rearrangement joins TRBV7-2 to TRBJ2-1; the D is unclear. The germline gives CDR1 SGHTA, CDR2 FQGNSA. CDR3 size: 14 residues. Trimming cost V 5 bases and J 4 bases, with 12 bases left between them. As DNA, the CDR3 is TGTGCCAGCAGCCCCGGGTTAGGGTACAATGAGCAGTTCTTC. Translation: CASSPGLGYNEQFF.

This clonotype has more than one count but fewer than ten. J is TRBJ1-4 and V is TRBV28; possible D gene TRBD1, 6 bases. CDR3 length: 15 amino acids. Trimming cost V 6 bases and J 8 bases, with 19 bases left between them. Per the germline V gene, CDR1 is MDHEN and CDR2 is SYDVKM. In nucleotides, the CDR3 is TGTGCCAGCAGAAGAGACGCAGGGGAGGCAGAAAAACTGTTTTTT. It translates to CASRRDAGEAEKLFF. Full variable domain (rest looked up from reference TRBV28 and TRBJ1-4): DVKVTQSSRYLVKRTGEKVFLECVQDMDHENMFWYRQDPGLGLRLIYFSYDVKMKEKGDIPEGYSVSREKKERFSLILESASTNQTSMYLCASRRDAGEAEKLFFGSGTQLSVL.

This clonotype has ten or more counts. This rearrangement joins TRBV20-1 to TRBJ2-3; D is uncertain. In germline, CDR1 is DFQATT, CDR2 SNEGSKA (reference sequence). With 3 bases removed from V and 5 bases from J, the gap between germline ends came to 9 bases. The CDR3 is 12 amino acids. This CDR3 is CSARVPGDTQYF. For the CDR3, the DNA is TGCAGTGCTAGGGTTCCAGGAGATACGCAGTATTTT.

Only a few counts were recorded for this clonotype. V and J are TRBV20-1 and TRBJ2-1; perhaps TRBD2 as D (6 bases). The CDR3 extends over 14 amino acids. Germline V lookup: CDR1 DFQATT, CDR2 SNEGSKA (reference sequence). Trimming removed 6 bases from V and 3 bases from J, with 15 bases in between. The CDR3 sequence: CSAHGGQNYNEQFF. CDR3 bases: TGCAGTGCCCACGGAGGGCAGAACTACAATGAGCAGTTCTTC.

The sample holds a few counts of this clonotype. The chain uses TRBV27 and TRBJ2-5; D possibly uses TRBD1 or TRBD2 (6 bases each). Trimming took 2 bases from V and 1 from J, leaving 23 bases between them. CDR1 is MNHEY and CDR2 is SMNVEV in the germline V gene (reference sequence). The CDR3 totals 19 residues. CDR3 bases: TGTGCCAGCAGTTTAAAGGGGGGCCTGAGACGAACGGGCCAAGAGACCCAGTACTTC. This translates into CASSLKGGLRRTGQETQYF.

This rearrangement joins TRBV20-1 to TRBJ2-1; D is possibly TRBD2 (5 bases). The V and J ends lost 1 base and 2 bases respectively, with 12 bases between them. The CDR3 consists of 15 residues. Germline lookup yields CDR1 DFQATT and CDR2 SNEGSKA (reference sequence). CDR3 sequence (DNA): TGCAGTGCTAGAGGAGGGTCGTTCGCCTACAATGAGCAGTTCTTC. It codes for CSARGGSFAYNEQFF.

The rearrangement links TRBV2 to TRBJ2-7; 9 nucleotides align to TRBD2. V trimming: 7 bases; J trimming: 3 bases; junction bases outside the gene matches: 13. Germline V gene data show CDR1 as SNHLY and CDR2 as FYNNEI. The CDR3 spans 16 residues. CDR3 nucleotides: TGTGCCAGCACTCCGGGACTAGCTAACCGAAACTACGAGCAGTACTTC. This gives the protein CASTPGLANRNYEQYF. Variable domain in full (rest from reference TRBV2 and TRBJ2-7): EPEVTQTPSHQVTQMGQEVILRCVPISNHLYFYWYRQILGQKVEFLVSFYNNEISEKSEIFDDQFSVERPDGSNFTLKIRSTKLEDSAMYFCASTPGLANRNYEQYFGPGTRLTVT.

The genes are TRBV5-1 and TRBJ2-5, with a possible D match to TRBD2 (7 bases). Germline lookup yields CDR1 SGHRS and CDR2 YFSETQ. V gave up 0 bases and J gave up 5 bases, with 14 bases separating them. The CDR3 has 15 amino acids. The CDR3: CASSLDAGAGETQYF. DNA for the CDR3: TGCGCCAGCAGCTTGGATGCGGGGGCTGGCGAGACCCAGTACTTC.

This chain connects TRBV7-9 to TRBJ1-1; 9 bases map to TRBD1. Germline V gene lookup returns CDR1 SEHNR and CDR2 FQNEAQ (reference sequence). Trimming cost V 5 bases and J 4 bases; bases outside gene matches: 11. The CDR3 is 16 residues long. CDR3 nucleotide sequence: TGTGCCAGCAGCCCGCCCGGGACAGGGAGATCCACTGAAGCTTTCTTT. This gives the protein CASSPPGTGRSTEAFF.

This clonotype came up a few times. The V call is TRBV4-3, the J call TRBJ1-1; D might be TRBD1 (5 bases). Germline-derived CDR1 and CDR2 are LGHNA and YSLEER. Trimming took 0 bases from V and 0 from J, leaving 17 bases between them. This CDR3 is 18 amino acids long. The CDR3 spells CASSQDRREGLMNTEAFF. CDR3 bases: TGCGCCAGCAGCCAAGATCGGAGGGAGGGGCTAATGAACACTGAAGCTTTCTTT.

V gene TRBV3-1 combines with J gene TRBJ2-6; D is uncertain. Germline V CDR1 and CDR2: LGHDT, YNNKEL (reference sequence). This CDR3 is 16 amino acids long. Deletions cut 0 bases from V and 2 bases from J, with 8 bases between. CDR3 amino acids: CASSQDSVAGANVLTF. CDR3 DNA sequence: TGTGCCAGCAGCCAAGATTCGGTGGCTGGGGCCAACGTCCTGACTTTC.

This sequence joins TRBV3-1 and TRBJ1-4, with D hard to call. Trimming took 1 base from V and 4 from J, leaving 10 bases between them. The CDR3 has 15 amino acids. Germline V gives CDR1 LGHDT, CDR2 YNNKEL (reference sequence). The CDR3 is CASSQGVGNNEKLFF. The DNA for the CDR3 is TGTGCCAGCAGCCAAGGAGTGGGAAATAATGAAAAACTGTTTTTT.

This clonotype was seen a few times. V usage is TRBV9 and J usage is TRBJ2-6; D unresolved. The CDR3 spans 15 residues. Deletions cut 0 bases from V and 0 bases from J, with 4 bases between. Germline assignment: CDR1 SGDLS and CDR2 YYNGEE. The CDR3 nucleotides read TGTGCCAGCAGCGTAGAGAGCTCTGGGGCCAACGTCCTGACTTTC. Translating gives CASSVESSGANVLTF.

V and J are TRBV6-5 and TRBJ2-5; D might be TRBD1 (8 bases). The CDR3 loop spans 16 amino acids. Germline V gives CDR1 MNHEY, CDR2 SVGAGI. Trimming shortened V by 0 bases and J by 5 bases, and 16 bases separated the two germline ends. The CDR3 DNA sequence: TGTGCCAGCAGTTACTCTTTTCTACAGGGGGGGGAGACCCAGTACTTC. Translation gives CASSYSFLQGGETQYF.

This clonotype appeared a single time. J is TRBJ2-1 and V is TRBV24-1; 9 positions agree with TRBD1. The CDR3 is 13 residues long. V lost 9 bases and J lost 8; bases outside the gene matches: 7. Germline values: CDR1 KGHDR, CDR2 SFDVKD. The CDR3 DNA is TGTGCCACCCGGGACAGGGCGGTCCATGAGCAGTTCTTC. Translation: CATRDRAVHEQFF.

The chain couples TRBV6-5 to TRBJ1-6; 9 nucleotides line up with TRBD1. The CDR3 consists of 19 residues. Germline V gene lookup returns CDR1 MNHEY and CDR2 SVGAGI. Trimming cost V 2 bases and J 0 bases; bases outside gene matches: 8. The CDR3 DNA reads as TGTGCCAGCAGTTACCAACGGGACAGGGCTAGCTCCTATAATTCACCCCTCCACTTT. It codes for CASSYQRDRASSYNSPLHF.

CDR3 DNA sequence: TGTGCCAGCAGTGATAACATGAACACTGAAGCTTTCTTT. Its protein is CASSDNMNTEAFF. This chain uses TRBV2 with TRBJ1-1; D is undetermined. The CDR3 is made up of 13 amino acids. Trimming took 3 bases from V and 0 from J, leaving 5 bases between them. Germline V lookup: CDR1 SNHLY, CDR2 FYNNEI. Based on the CDR3 plus reference TRBV2 and TRBJ1-1, the full variable domain is EPEVTQTPSHQVTQMGQEVILRCVPISNHLYFYWYRQILGQKVEFLVSFYNNEISEKSEIFDDQFSVERPDGSNFTLKIRSTKLEDSAMYFCASSDNMNTEAFFGQGTRLTVV.

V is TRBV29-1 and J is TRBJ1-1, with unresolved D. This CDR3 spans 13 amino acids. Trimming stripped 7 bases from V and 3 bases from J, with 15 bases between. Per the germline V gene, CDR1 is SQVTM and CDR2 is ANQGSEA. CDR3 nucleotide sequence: TGCAGCGCCCTGGACCCCGGGGACACTGAAGCTTTCTTT. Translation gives CSALDPGDTEAFF.

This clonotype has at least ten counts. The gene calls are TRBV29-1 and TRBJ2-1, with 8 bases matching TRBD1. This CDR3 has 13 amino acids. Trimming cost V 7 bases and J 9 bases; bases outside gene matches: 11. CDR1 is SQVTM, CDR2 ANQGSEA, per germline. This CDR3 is CSAAKTGAGEQFF. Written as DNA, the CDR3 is TGCAGCGCGGCTAAGACAGGGGCCGGTGAGCAGTTCTTC.

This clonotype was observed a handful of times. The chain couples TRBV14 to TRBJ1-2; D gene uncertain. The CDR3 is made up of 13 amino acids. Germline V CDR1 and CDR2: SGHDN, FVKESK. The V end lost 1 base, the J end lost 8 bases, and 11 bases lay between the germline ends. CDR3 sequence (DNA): TGTGCCAGCAGCCAAGCCCAGAAGCGGGGCTACACCTTC. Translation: CASSQAQKRGYTF.

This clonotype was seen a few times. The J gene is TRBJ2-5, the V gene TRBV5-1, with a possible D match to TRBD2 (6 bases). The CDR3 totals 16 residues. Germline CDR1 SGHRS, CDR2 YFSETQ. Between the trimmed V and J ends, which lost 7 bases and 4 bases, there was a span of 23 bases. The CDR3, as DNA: TGCGCCAGCCACCCCTGGAGGGAAGACCCAGGAGAGACCCAGTACTTC. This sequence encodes CASHPWREDPGETQYF.

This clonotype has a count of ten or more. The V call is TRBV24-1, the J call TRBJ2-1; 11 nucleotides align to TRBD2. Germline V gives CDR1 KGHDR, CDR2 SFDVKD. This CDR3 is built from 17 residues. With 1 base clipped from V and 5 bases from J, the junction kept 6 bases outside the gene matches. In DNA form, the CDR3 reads TGTGCCACCAGTGATTTACTAGCGGGAGAGGGTAACAATGAGCAGTTCTTC. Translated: CATSDLLAGEGNNEQFF.

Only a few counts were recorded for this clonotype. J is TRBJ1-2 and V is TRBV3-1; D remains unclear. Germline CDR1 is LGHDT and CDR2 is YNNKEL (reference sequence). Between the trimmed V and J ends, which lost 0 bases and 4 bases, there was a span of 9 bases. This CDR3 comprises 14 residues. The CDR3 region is CASSQDLESYGYTF. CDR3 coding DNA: TGTGCCAGCAGCCAAGATCTGGAGAGCTATGGCTACACCTTC.

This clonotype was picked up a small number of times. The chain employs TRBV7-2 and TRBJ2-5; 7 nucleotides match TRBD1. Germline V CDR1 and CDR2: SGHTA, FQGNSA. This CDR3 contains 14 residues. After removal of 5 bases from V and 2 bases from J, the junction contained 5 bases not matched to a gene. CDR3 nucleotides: TGTGCCAGCAGCGAAGACAGGGTACAAGAGACCCAGTACTTC. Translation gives CASSEDRVQETQYF.

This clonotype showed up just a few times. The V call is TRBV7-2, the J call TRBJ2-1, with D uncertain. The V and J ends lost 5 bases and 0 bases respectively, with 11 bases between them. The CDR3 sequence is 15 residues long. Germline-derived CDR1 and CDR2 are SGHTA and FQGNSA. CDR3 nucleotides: TGTGCCAGCAGCCCGTCCAGCAGCTCCTACAATGAGCAGTTCTTC. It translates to CASSPSSSSYNEQFF.

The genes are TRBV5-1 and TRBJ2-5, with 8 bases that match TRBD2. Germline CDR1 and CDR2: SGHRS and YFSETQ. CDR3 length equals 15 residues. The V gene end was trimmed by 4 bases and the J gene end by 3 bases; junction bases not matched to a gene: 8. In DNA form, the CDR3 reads TGCGCCAGCAGCACGGTAGCGGGAAACAAAGAGACCCAGTACTTC. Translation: CASSTVAGNKETQYF.

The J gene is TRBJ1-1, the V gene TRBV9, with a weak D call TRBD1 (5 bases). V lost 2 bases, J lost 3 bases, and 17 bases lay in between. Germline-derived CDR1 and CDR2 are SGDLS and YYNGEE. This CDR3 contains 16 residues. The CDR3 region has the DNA TGTGCCAGCAGCGTGCTACGGGGGTCAACGGACACTGAAGCTTTCTTT. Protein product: CASSVLRGSTDTEAFF.

CDR3 protein: CATSKAGGSHGYTF. The CDR3 nucleotides read TGTGCCACCAGCAAGGCAGGGGGCTCACATGGCTACACCTTC. This chain uses TRBV15 with TRBJ1-2; 8 positions match TRBD1. Losses at the gene ends were 4 bases for V and 6 bases for J; bases not matched to a gene: 7. The germline V gene encodes CDR1 LNHNV and CDR2 YYDKDF (reference sequence). The CDR3 consists of 14 residues. Based on the CDR3 plus reference TRBV15 and TRBJ1-2, the full variable domain is DAMVIQNPRYQVTQFGKPVTLSCSQTLNHNVMYWYQQKSSQAPKLLFHYYDKDFNNEADTPDNFQSRRPNTSFCFLDIRSPGLGDTAMYLCATSKAGGSHGYTFGSGTRLTVV.